What follows is one TCR beta chain and its context. Its antigen is unidentified. TCRdb reanalyzed the 5' RACE reads and collapses them to one entry per CDR3 protein, without DNA. Its clone listing holds about half a million distinct CDR3 sequences. CDR3 length equals 14 residues. The germline gives CDR1 MGHRA, CDR2 YSYEKL. The data were taken from a study of T cells expressing NK-cell markers. Overall study results and limits: A handful of donors showed these clonotypes also leading the CD3+CD56-NKG2C+ fraction. Six donors had dominant NKG2C+ clonotypes that comprised about 1.0-8% of their CD8+ T cells.

Input material: blood T cells: a sorted CD56 or NKG2C T cell subset, CD4+ or CD8+ T cells, or bulk PBMC T cells (not recorded which). The origin of this receptor is a woman in her forties or fifties in good health. This rearrangement joins TRBV4-1 to TRBJ1-5. The CDR3 is CASSQAAGYQPQHF.